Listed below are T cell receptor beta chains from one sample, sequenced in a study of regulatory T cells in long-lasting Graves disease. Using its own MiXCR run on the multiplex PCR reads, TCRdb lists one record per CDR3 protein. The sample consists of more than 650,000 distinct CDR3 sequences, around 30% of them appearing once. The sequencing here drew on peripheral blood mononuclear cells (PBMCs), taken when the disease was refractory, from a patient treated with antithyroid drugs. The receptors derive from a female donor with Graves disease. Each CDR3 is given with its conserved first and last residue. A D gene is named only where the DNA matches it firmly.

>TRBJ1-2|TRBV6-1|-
CASTQGRDGYTF
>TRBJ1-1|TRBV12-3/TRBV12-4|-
CASSPMNTEAFF
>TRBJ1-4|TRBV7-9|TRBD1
CASSPRQGVGEKLFF
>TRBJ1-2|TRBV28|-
CASSSKWGYTF
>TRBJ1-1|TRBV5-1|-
CASSPSILRTGWNTEAFF
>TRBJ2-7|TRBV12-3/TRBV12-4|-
CASSLGEPYEQYF
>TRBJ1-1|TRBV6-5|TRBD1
CASSSYPPGQGRRNTEAFF
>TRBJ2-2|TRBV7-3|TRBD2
CASRRLAGATGELFF
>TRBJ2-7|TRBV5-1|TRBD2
CASSSSGRSLFEQYF
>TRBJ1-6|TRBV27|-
CASSFIGPNSPLHF
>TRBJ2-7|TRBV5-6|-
CASSLGVLHYEQYF
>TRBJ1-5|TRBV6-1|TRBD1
CASSSTGVGDQPQHF
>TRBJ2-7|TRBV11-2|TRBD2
CASSELAGVSYEQYF
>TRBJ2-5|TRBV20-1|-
CSARDESQGGRETQYF
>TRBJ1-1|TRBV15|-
CATSGGPRTEAFF
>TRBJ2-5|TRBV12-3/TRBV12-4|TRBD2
CASTPAVGGEETQYF
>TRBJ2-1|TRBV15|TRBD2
CATSRDLGRPYNEQFF
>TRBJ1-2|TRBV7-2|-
CASSPHTTGVYGYTF
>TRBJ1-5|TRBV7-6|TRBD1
CASSLYPGTASSNQPQHF
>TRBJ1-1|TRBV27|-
CASSLVPIRGGYYTEAFF
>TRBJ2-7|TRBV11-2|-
CASSLDCRGLPSYEQYF
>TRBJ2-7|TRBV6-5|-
CASSYEGDIYEQYF
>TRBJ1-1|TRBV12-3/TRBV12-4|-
CASTPGVSMNTEAFF
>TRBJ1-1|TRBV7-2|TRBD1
CASSPRRSRTGGVRKTEAFF
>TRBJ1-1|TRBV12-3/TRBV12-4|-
CASSFLQGETEAFF
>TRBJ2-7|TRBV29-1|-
CSVAETGLSEQYF
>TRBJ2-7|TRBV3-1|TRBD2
CASSHSYRGGGAHSYEQYF
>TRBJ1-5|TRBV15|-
CATSRLSEGGNQPQHF
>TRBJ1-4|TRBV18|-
CASSLKKNEKLFF
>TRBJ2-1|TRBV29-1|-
CSGVGGHSEQFF
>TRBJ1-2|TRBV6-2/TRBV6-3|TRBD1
CASSPLTGGNGYTF
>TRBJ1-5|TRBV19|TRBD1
CASNTGQGVNQPQHF
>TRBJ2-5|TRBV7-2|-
CASNLAQETQYF
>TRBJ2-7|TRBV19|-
CASSITGTTSYEQYF
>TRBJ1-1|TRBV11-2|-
CASSLQIGTEAFF
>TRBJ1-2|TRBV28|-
CASSFPGGKGYTF
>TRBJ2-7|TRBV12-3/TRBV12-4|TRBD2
CASSGTSGSWYEQYF
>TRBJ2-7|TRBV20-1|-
CSALVTYEQYF